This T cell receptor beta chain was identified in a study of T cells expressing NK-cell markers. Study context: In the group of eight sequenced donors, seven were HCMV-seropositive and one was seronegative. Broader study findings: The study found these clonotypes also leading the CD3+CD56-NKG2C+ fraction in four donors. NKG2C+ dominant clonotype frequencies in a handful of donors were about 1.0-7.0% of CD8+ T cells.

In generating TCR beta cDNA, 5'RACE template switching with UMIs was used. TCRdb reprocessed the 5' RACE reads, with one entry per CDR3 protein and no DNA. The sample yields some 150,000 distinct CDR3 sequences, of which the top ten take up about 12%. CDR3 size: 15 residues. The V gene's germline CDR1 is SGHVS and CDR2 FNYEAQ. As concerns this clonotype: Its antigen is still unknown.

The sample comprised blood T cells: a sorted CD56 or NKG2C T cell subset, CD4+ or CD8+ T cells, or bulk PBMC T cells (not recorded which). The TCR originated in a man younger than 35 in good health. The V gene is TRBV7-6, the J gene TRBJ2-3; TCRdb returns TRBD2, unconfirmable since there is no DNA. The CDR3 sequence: CASSLELALTDTQYF.